What follows are 19 T cell receptor beta chains derived from one specimen sequenced in a study of human T cells and chemical hapten exposure. Time point specified: patch test 2, 6 weeks after DPC sensitization. Treatment defined: therapeutic diphenylcyclopropenone sensitization with weekly scalp DPC. TCRdb analysed the RACE reads with MiXCR anew, one entry per CDR3 protein. The repertoire holds 360,000 or so distinct CDR3 sequences, about 6.9% seen once, with around 5.6% in the top ten. This sample comprised whole blood, obtained in connection with sensitization to the hapten diphenylcyclopropenone (DPC). Every receptor here comes from a woman younger than 30 with alopecia areata. Some clones in this sample may be carry-over from other donors' samples.

As regards this clonotype: A read error may produce the germline difference seen at one junction end. The chain recombines TRBV5-4 with TRBJ1-2; tentatively, D is TRBD1 (5 bases). The germline gives CDR1 SGHNT, CDR2 YYREEE (reference sequence). There are 13 residues in the CDR3. The CDR3 DNA is TGTGCCAGCAGCTCTACTCTGGACAATGGCTACATCTTC. This codes for CASSSTLDNGYIF.

This clonotype was picked up many times. J is TRBJ1-4 and V is TRBV28; TRBD1 aligns across 8 bases. With V trimmed by 5 bases and J by 7 bases, 6 bases remained unmatched. The CDR3 runs 14 residues. Germline V gene sequence: CDR1 MDHEN, CDR2 SYDVKM. CDR3 loop: CASSRGQESEKLFF. DNA of the CDR3: TGTGCCAGCAGTCGGGGACAGGAGAGTGAAAAACTGTTTTTT.

The chain recombines TRBV20-1 with TRBJ2-1, with D possibly TRBD2 on 6 matching bases. Per the germline V gene, CDR1 is DFQATT and CDR2 is SNEGSKA (reference sequence). This CDR3 region has 15 residues. The ends were cut back, 4 bases at V and 4 bases at J, with 17 bases in the middle. In DNA form, the CDR3 reads TGCAGTGCTACCAGAGCGGGCGGGGAGTACAATGAGCAGTTCTTC. Encoded protein: CSATRAGGEYNEQFF.

The CDR3 is CSARDGRAVQETQYF. The CDR3, as DNA: TGCAGTGCTAGAGATGGTCGGGCCGTCCAAGAGACCCAGTACTTC. The V and J genes are TRBV20-1 and TRBJ2-5, with D unresolved. This CDR3 spans 15 amino acids. CDR1 and CDR2 (germline): DFQATT, SNEGSKA (reference sequence). Trimming took 0 bases from V and 1 from J, leaving 12 bases between them.

The sample holds a few counts of this clonotype. This chain uses TRBV12-3 or TRBV12-4 with TRBJ1-1; no firm D call. The CDR3 sequence is 13 residues long. V was pared by 7 bases and J by 7 bases, with 16 bases between. The CDR3 sequence is CASTLGGRGEAFF. The CDR3 region has the DNA TGTGCCAGCACCCTTGGAGGGCGCGGTGAAGCTTTCTTT.

The table lists this clonotype with many counts. The chain recombines TRBV5-6 with TRBJ1-5; D is undetermined. This CDR3 comprises 16 residues. Germline V gene data show CDR1 as SGHDT and CDR2 as YYEEEE. The ends were cut back, 2 bases at V and 3 bases at J, with 15 bases in the middle. CDR3 DNA: TGTGCCAGCAGCTTTCGGGGATCCCCCGACAATCAGCCCCAGCATTTT. Its protein product is CASSFRGSPDNQPQHF. Variable domain in full (rest from reference TRBV5-6 and TRBJ1-5): DAGVTQSPTHLIKTRGQQVTLRCSPKSGHDTVSWYQQALGQGPQFIFQYYEEEERQRGNFPDRFSGHQFPNYSSELNVNALLLGDSALYLCASSFRGSPDNQPQHFGDGTRLSIL.

At least ten counts were recorded for this clonotype. The chain uses TRBV21-1 and TRBJ1-1. TRBV21-1 is classified as a pseudogene. CDR3 length equals 15 residues. The CDR3 sequence: CASTKQNLMNTEAFF. The DNA of the CDR3 is TGTGCCAGCACCAAACAGAACCTTATGAACACTGAAGCTTTCTTT.

This chain connects TRBV7-2 to TRBJ2-3; the D call may be TRBD1 or TRBD2 (6 bases each). V lost 1 base and J lost 11, with 22 bases in between. Germline CDR1 and CDR2: SGHTA and FQGNSA. The CDR3 totals 16 residues. The CDR3 nucleotides are TGTGCCAGCAGCTTAGTGGGGGGCTCGGACCCAGGTGGGCAGTATTTT. Protein: CASSLVGGSDPGGQYF.

This clonotype was observed many times. The rearrangement links TRBV7-9 to TRBJ1-3; D uncertain. V gave up 1 base and J gave up 0 bases, with 4 bases separating them. This CDR3 has 14 residues. Germline CDR1 reads SEHNR; CDR2 reads FQNEAQ (reference sequence). This CDR3 reads CASSLVISGNTIYF. In DNA form, the CDR3 reads TGTGCCAGCAGCTTAGTAATCTCTGGAAACACCATATATTTT.

There are many counts of this clonotype. V and J are TRBV7-2 and TRBJ1-4; D uncertain. The CDR3 loop spans 13 amino acids. CDR1 and CDR2 (germline): SGHTA, FQGNSA. The V gene lost 1 base and the J gene lost 8 bases, with 8 bases spanning the gap. The chain's CDR3 is CASSLEFAEKLFF. CDR3 nucleotide sequence: TGTGCCAGCAGCTTAGAGTTCGCGGAAAAACTGTTTTTT. Variable domain in full (rest from reference TRBV7-2 and TRBJ1-4): GAGVSQSPSNKVTEKGKDVELRCDPISGHTALYWYRQSLGQGLEFLIYFQGNSAPDKSGLPSDRFSAERTGGSVSTLTIQRTQQEDSAVYLCASSLEFAEKLFFGSGTQLSVL.

This clonotype was observed many times. This rearrangement joins TRBV12-5 to TRBJ1-1; D ambiguous. Trimming left V 6 bases short and J 4 bases short, with 12 bases between. Looked up from germline, CDR1 is LGHNT and CDR2 is FRNRAP. This CDR3 is 13 amino acids long. CDR3 region: CASGLETLTEAFF. The CDR3 nucleotides read TGTGCTAGTGGCCTTGAGACACTCACTGAAGCTTTCTTT.

This clonotype has only a few counts. The V call is TRBV6-1, the J call TRBJ1-1, with 8 bases identical to TRBD1. The V gene's germline CDR1 is MNHNS and CDR2 SASEGT. The length of the CDR3 is 17 residues. The J segment lost 1 base and the V segment lost 0 bases, leaving 7 bases of the junction unmatched. The CDR3 loop reads CASSEAFWTGTNTEAFF. The CDR3 bases are TGTGCCAGCAGTGAAGCGTTTTGGACAGGGACGAACACTGAAGCTTTCTTT.

The table lists this clonotype with many counts. This chain uses TRBV20-1 with TRBJ1-1, with 10 bases fitting TRBD1. Per germline, CDR1 DFQATT and CDR2 SNEGSKA (reference sequence). The CDR3 covers 13 residues. Losses at the gene ends were 6 bases for V and 4 bases for J; bases not matched to a gene: 5. The CDR3 bases are TGCAGTGCCCAGGGACAGGGGACCACTGAAGCTTTCTTT. This sequence encodes CSAQGQGTTEAFF.

This clonotype was found a few times. The chain has TRBV7-9 and TRBJ1-4; D gene unclear. Per the germline V gene, CDR1 is SEHNR and CDR2 is FQNEAQ (reference sequence). The CDR3 contains 13 residues. Trimming stripped 7 bases from V and 3 bases from J, with 9 bases between. The CDR3 DNA reads TGTGCCAGCACAGTACCAGCTAATGAAAAACTGTTTTTT. Translated, it gives CASTVPANEKLFF.

This clonotype was seen many times. The chain employs TRBV7-9 and TRBJ2-6; 7 bases line up with TRBD1. This CDR3 spans 16 amino acids. The J segment lost 0 bases and the V segment lost 6 bases, leaving 5 bases of the junction unmatched. Germline V gene data show CDR1 as SEHNR and CDR2 as FQNEAQ (reference sequence). CDR3 bases: TGTGCCAGCAGGAGACAGGGACACTCTGGGGCCAACGTCCTGACTTTC. Amino acids: CASRRQGHSGANVLTF.

The chain recombines TRBV3-1 with TRBJ2-7, with D perhaps TRBD1 or TRBD2 (5 bases each). CDR1 and CDR2 from the germline V gene are LGHDT and YNNKEL (reference sequence). The CDR3 spans 13 residues. V was cut by 2 bases and J by 6 bases, with 11 bases left in between. The DNA of the CDR3 is TGTGCCAGCAGCCAACTAGGGACCTCCGAGCAGTACTTC. It yields the protein CASSQLGTSEQYF.

The chain carries TRBV29-1 and TRBJ2-3, with D unresolved. CDR3 length equals 11 residues. The germline CDR1 and CDR2 sequences are SQVTM and ANQGSEA. V was clipped by 6 bases and J by 6 bases, with 10 bases between them. The CDR3 region has the DNA TGCAGCGTCGCCGATTCGGATACGCAGTATTTT. This codes for CSVADSDTQYF.

Many counts were recorded for this clonotype. The V call is TRBV9, the J call TRBJ2-5, with TRBD1 identical over 7 bases. The V segment lost 3 bases and the J segment 2 bases; nucleotides outside the gene matches: 4. Germline assignment: CDR1 SGDLS and CDR2 YYNGEE. The CDR3 sequence is 14 residues long. CDR3 amino acids: CASSAGTVQETQYF. The CDR3 DNA reads TGTGCCAGCAGCGCTGGGACAGTTCAAGAGACCCAGTACTTC.

This clonotype has more than one count but fewer than ten. The chain couples TRBV6-5 to TRBJ2-7; possibly TRBD1 for D (6 bases). The V gene lost 0 bases and the J gene lost 3 bases, with 9 bases spanning the gap. CDR3 size: 14 residues. Per germline, CDR1 MNHEY and CDR2 SVGAGI. The CDR3 loop is CASSYSAGDYEQYF. As DNA, the CDR3 is TGTGCCAGCAGTTACTCCGCAGGGGACTACGAGCAGTACTTC.